This T cell receptor (beta chain) was profiled in a study of CD8 T cells in ankylosing spondylitis. Overall study results and limits: There was reportedly significant enrichment of clones that were disease-linked in matched ankylosing spondylitis synovial fluid.

This clonotype occurred many times. Its specificity is not known. Quantitative molecular-barcoded 5'-RACE generated the TCR beta libraries. TCRdb called the 5' RACE reads again in MiXCR, with one record for every CDR3 protein. The sample yields 200,000 to 300,000 distinct CDR3 sequences, about 24% seen once. Germline assignment: CDR1 LNHNV and CDR2 YYDKDF (reference sequence). The CDR3 sequence is 17 residues long. V gave up 0 bases and J gave up 7 bases, with 18 bases separating them. The chain links TRBV15 to TRBJ2-2, with D possibly TRBD2 on 5 matching bases. Sequenced sample: blood, either unsorted or a sorted T cell fraction (not recorded which). This TCR was sampled from a male donor with ankylosing spondylitis or in good health (not recorded which). CDR3 sequence: CATSRDGWERSGGELFF. In DNA, the CDR3 is TGTGCCACCAGCAGAGATGGGTGGGAGAGGAGTGGCGGGGAGCTGTTTTTT.